The rows below give T cell receptor beta chains drawn from one sample of a study of cytomegalovirus exposure and HLA in healthy donors. Libraries were prepared by immunoSEQ multiplex PCR; TCRdb keeps only in-frame clonotypes and omits some of them. The sample yields tens of thousands of clones, approximately 80% seen once. Material: PBMCs. The receptors were gathered from a human donor in good health. CDR3s include the opening cysteine and the closing phenylalanine or tryptophan. D genes are given only for firm matches. Clone size, where shown, is once, few, many, or a class for clones that have expanded.

D: TRBD1; size: NA; J: TRBJ2-1; V: TRBV4-3; DNA: TGCGCCAGCAGCCAAGATTGGCACGGGACAGGGATCTACAATGAGCAGTTCTTC; CDR3: CASSQDWHGTGIYNEQFF
D: NA; size: NA; J: TRBJ1-2; V: TRBV9; DNA: TGTGCCAGCACTACCGGGAATAACTATGGCTACACCTTC; CDR3: CASTTGNNYGYTF
D: TRBD1; size: NA; J: TRBJ1-4; V: TRBV28; DNA: TGTGCCAGCAGTTCGGGACAGACTAATGAAAAACTGTTTTTT; CDR3: CASSSGQTNEKLFF
D: NA; size: once; J: TRBJ2-7; V: TRBV6-5; DNA: TGTGCCAGCAGCCGCGCTGGGACTTACGAGCAGTACTTC; CDR3: CASSRAGTYEQYF
D: NA; size: NA; J: TRBJ2-7; V: TRBV12-2; DNA: TGTGCAAGTCGCTTAGCGTTCCGGTCTAGCGGGAGTTTGTTCGAGCAGTACTTC; CDR3: CASRLAFRSSGSLFEQYF
D: TRBD2; size: NA; J: TRBJ2-1; V: TRBV25-1; DNA: TGTGCCAGCAGTGAACCGGGACTAGCTACACAAAGGGATGAGCAGTTCTTC; CDR3: CASSEPGLATQRDEQFF
D: NA; size: once; J: TRBJ2-7; V: TRBV4-3; DNA: TGCGCCAGCAGCCAAGCTTACTGGTTTACTAGCCGTGACAGGGTTTCAAACGAGCAGTACTTC; CDR3: CASSQAYWFTSRDRVSNEQYF
D: TRBD2; size: NA; J: TRBJ2-1; V: TRBV4-3; DNA: TGCGCCAGCAGCCAATTACTAGCGGGAGAATTTGCTGAGCAGTTCTTC; CDR3: CASSQLLAGEFAEQFF
D: NA; size: NA; J: TRBJ2-1; V: TRBV6-1; DNA: TGTGCCAGCAGTGAATCGGTCTACAATGAGCAGTTCTTC; CDR3: CASSESVYNEQFF
D: NA; size: NA; J: TRBJ2-3; V: TRBV10-3; DNA: TGTGCCATCAGTGGTCAGGATGCAGATACGCAGTATTTT; CDR3: CAISGQDADTQYF
D: TRBD1; size: few; J: TRBJ2-7; V: TRBV13; DNA: TGTGCCAGCAGCGGAGACCCAGGGCAGGGGGAAGGAAACGAGCAGTACTTC; CDR3: CASSGDPGQGEGNEQYF
D: NA; size: NA; J: TRBJ1-1; V: TRBV21-1; DNA: TGTGCCAGCAGCAAGGACAGGGTATGGGGCACTGAAGCTTTCTTT; CDR3: CASSKDRVWGTEAFF
D: TRBD2; size: NA; J: TRBJ2-3; V: TRBV5-1; DNA: TGCGCCAGCAGCTCCACTAGCGGGGGGGGAGATACGCAGTATTTT; CDR3: CASSSTSGGGDTQYF
D: NA; size: NA; J: TRBJ2-7; V: TRBV11-3; DNA: TGTGCCAGCAGCTTAGCCGACATGGTTAACGAGCAGTACTTC; CDR3: CASSLADMVNEQYF
D: NA; size: NA; J: TRBJ1-2; V: TRBV10-3; DNA: TGTGCCATCAGTGAGTCAGTCGGCGGACTCTATGGCTACACCTTC; CDR3: CAISESVGGLYGYTF
D: NA; size: NA; J: TRBJ2-5; V: TRBV5-1; DNA: TGCGCCAGCAGCTCGACAGGTTTCCAAGAGACCCAGTACTTC; CDR3: CASSSTGFQETQYF
D: TRBD1; size: NA; J: TRBJ1-2; V: TRBV20-1; DNA: TGCAGTGCCAGGACAGGGGAAGGCTACACCTTC; CDR3: CSARTGEGYTF
D: TRBD1; size: NA; J: TRBJ1-1; V: TRBV7-3; DNA: TGTGCCAGCAGCCCATCGGGGGTCGCAAAAGAAAACAGGGGGCGCCGGACTGAAGCTTTCTTT; CDR3: CASSPSGVAKENRGRRTEAFF
D: NA; size: medium-sized; J: TRBJ2-1; V: TRBV6-4; DNA: TGTGCCAGCAGTGACTCGGCTAGCACCCCCAATGAGCAGTTCTTC; CDR3: CASSDSASTPNEQFF
D: TRBD1; size: NA; J: TRBJ2-7; V: TRBV25-1; DNA: TGTGCCAGCAGTGATCGGGACAGGTCCTCCTACGAGCAGTACTTC; CDR3: CASSDRDRSSYEQYF
D: TRBD1; size: NA; J: TRBJ1-5; V: TRBV5-5; DNA: TGTGCCAGCAGTAGGACAGGGGGTAGCAATCAGCCCCAGCATTTT; CDR3: CASSRTGGSNQPQHF
D: NA; size: NA; J: TRBJ1-1; V: TRBV18; DNA: TGTGCCAGCTCACCAGGGCTGAACACTGAAGCTTTCTTT; CDR3: CASSPGLNTEAFF
D: NA; size: NA; J: TRBJ2-5; V: TRBV14; DNA: TGTGCCAGCAGACGGGAATTGGTGGAGACCCAGTACTTC; CDR3: CASRRELVETQYF
D: NA; size: NA; J: TRBJ2-7; V: TRBV28; DNA: TGTGCCAGCAGCGTTGTTGGGGGGGCACTCGAGCAGTACTTC; CDR3: CASSVVGGALEQYF
D: NA; size: NA; J: TRBJ2-1; V: TRBV5-6; DNA: TGTGCCAGCAGCCCTAGGGGCGGTGAGCAGTTCTTC; CDR3: CASSPRGGEQFF
D: NA; size: NA; J: TRBJ1-6; V: TRBV13; DNA: TGTGCCAGCAGCTTTGGGCCCCCCGTACACTATAATTCACCCCTCCACTTT; CDR3: CASSFGPPVHYNSPLHF
D: NA; size: few; J: TRBJ1-5; V: TRBV6-1; DNA: TGTGCCAGCAGTGATATTCCTCAGGGGTACCAGCCCCAGCATTTT; CDR3: CASSDIPQGYQPQHF